This entry lists 22 T cell receptor beta chains sequenced from one sample in a study of T cell repertoires in cytomegalovirus infection. MiXCR was run by TCRdb on the reads, yielding one entry per CDR3 protein. The sample records around 310,000 distinct CDR3 sequences, about 28% being singletons. Antigen specificity for these receptors is unknown. This material consisted of cultured PBMCs, taken from culture after CMV antigen stimulation. The receptors here all came from a human donor in good health (CMV status not recorded). Some clones in this sample may be carry-over from other donors' samples.

This clonotype has just a few counts. The chain uses TRBV27 and TRBJ2-1; unclear D gene. This CDR3 spans 13 amino acids. Germline loops: CDR1 MNHEY, CDR2 SMNVEV (reference sequence). V was shortened by 7 bases and J by 7 bases, with 14 bases between the two germline ends. The chain's CDR3 is CASTIRPGNEQFF. In DNA form, the CDR3 reads TGTGCCAGCACCATAAGGCCTGGGAATGAGCAGTTCTTC.

V is TRBV12-5 and J is TRBJ1-4; possibly TRBD1 for D (6 bases). CDR3 size: 16 residues. CDR1 LGHNT and CDR2 FRNRAP come from the germline V gene. V was pared by 7 bases and J by 4 bases, with 19 bases between. CDR3 bases: TGTGCTAGTGCCCCCCCCGAGGGGGGCCTTAATGAAAAACTGTTTTTT. Its protein is CASAPPEGGLNEKLFF.

The V call is TRBV11-2, the J call TRBJ1-1; D might be TRBD1 (5 bases). The V and J ends lost 5 bases and 0 bases respectively, with 13 bases between them. Germline values: CDR1 SGHAT, CDR2 FQNNGV. The CDR3 has 15 residues. CDR3 sequence (DNA): TGTGCCAGCAGCCCTCGCAGGGTCATGAACACTGAAGCTTTCTTT. This translates into CASSPRRVMNTEAFF.

The chain employs TRBV3-1 and TRBJ1-2, with 9 bases aligning to TRBD1. The CDR3 extends over 14 amino acids. The V gene end was trimmed by 2 bases and the J gene end by 8 bases; junction bases not matched to a gene: 6. Germline values: CDR1 LGHDT, CDR2 YNNKEL (reference sequence). For the CDR3, the DNA is TGTGCCAGCAGCCAATACAGGGGGCGCGGGGGCTACACCTTC. Its protein product is CASSQYRGRGGYTF.

This clonotype was detected ten times or more. V gene TRBV5-6 combines with J gene TRBJ1-5; 7 bases align to TRBD1. V lost 1 base and J lost 6; bases outside the gene matches: 7. The germline V gene has CDR1 SGHDT and CDR2 YYEEEE. This CDR3 is 15 amino acids long. CDR3 bases: TGTGCCAGCAGCTTGTCAGGGGGTCCGCGTCAGCCCCAGCATTTT. Translated: CASSLSGGPRQPQHF.

The J gene is TRBJ2-2, the V gene TRBV12-3 or TRBV12-4; D possibly matches TRBD1 or TRBD2 (6 bases each). V lost 2 bases, J lost 6 bases, and 16 bases lay in between. This CDR3 region has 16 residues. The CDR3 is CASSLIGGGVAGELFF. CDR3 coding DNA: TGTGCCAGCAGTTTAATAGGGGGAGGAGTGGCCGGGGAGCTGTTTTTT.

The chain uses TRBV6-6 and TRBJ1-1, with 7 bases aligning to TRBD1. V was clipped by 5 bases and J by 0 bases; unmatched bases: 12. The CDR3 extends over 17 amino acids. Germline assignment: CDR1 MNHNY and CDR2 SVGAGI (reference sequence). This CDR3 reads CASSPGQEASMNTEAFF. The CDR3 coding sequence is TGTGCCAGCAGTCCTGGACAGGAGGCGAGCATGAACACTGAAGCTTTCTTT.

The chain joins TRBV7-8 to TRBJ1-5; no definite D call. V lost 4 bases to trimming and J lost 6 bases, with 13 bases between them. Germline V gene data show CDR1 as SGHVS and CDR2 as FQNEAQ. The CDR3 contains 14 residues. CDR3 nucleotide sequence: TGTGCCAGCAGCTCTGGACCCCGGGGTCAGCCCCAGCATTTT. It codes for CASSSGPRGQPQHF.

This clonotype occurred once. This chain uses TRBV6-5 with TRBJ2-1; 10 nucleotides match TRBD1. Looked up from germline, CDR1 is MNHEY and CDR2 is SVGAGI. The CDR3 contains 14 residues. The J segment lost 8 bases and the V segment lost 6 bases, leaving 7 bases of the junction unmatched. CDR3 coding DNA: TGTGCCAGCAGACGGACAGGGGGTCGGGATGAGCAGTTCTTC. It encodes CASRRTGGRDEQFF.

This clonotype was counted only a few times. V and J are TRBV6-5 and TRBJ1-5; no definite D call. The CDR3 is made up of 17 amino acids. Germline CDR1 reads MNHEY; CDR2 reads SVGAGI. V was clipped by 2 bases and J by 5 bases, with 19 bases between them. The DNA of the CDR3 is TGTGCCAGCAGTTACCGACCGCCCGATGCCCCATATCAGCCCCAGCATTTT. It codes for CASSYRPPDAPYQPQHF.

This clonotype was observed a few times. The rearrangement links TRBV19 to TRBJ2-1; the D gene is possibly TRBD1 (5 bases). From germline, CDR1 is LNHDA and CDR2 SQIVND (reference sequence). There are 13 residues in the CDR3. The V end lost 3 bases, the J end lost 5 bases, and 8 bases lay between the germline ends. The CDR3 protein is CASSMQGDNEQFF. CDR3 sequence (DNA): TGTGCCAGTAGTATGCAGGGTGACAATGAGCAGTTCTTC.

V usage is TRBV5-1 and J usage is TRBJ1-4; D perhaps matches TRBD1 (6 bases). The germline V and J ends were trimmed by 0 bases and 14 bases, with 14 bases remaining between them. Per the germline V gene, CDR1 is SGHRS and CDR2 is YFSETQ. The CDR3 runs 13 residues. CDR3 region: CASSLDRDTDLFF. The CDR3, as DNA: TGCGCCAGCAGCTTGGACCGGGACACGGATCTGTTTTTT. Full variable domain (rest looked up from reference TRBV5-1 and TRBJ1-4): KAGVTQTPRYLIKTRGQQVTLSCSPISGHRSVSWYQQTPGQGLQFLFEYFSETQRNKGNFPGRFSGRQFSNSRSEMNVSTLELGDSALYLCASSLDRDTDLFFGSGTQLSVL.

J is TRBJ1-1 and V is TRBV6-6; D perhaps matches TRBD1 (5 bases). This CDR3 has 14 amino acids. The V end lost 7 bases, the J end lost 4 bases, and 16 bases lay between the germline ends. Germline loops: CDR1 MNHNY, CDR2 SVGAGI (reference sequence). This CDR3 is CASTAGGRGTEAFF. CDR3 nucleotide sequence: TGTGCCAGCACCGCCGGGGGTAGGGGCACTGAAGCTTTCTTT.

At least ten counts were recorded for this clonotype. The chain uses TRBV20-1 and TRBJ1-4, with D possibly matching TRBD1 (6 bases). In germline, CDR1 is DFQATT, CDR2 SNEGSKA (reference sequence). CDR3 size: 15 residues. Trimming removed 5 bases at V and 2 bases at J, with 15 bases between. The CDR3 is CSAWGRHWTNEKLFF. The CDR3 region has the DNA TGCAGTGCTTGGGGGCGCCACTGGACTAATGAAAAACTGTTTTTT.

This clonotype was counted only a few times. The DNA of the CDR3 is TGTGCCAGCAGCTTACGGCTAGCGGAGCGCAATGAGCAGTTCTTC. Its translation: CASSLRLAERNEQFF. The rearrangement links TRBV11-1 to TRBJ2-1; 7 nucleotides align to TRBD2. CDR1 and CDR2 (germline): SGHAT, FQDESV (reference sequence). CDR3 size: 15 residues. Unmatched junction bases numbered 7, after V lost 2 bases and J lost 6 bases.

V usage is TRBV5-1 and J usage is TRBJ1-1; tentative D call: TRBD1 (5 bases). The CDR3 totals 16 residues. V was clipped by 5 bases and J by 2 bases, with 19 bases between them. Per germline, CDR1 SGHRS and CDR2 YFSETQ. The CDR3 here is CASREAGTQINTEAFF. DNA of the CDR3: TGCGCCAGCAGAGAGGCAGGGACCCAAATTAACACTGAAGCTTTCTTT.

The rearrangement uses TRBV29-1 and TRBJ1-1, with 7 bases identical to TRBD1. This CDR3 is built from 15 residues. Losses at the gene ends were 3 bases for V and 4 bases for J; bases not matched to a gene: 11. CDR1 is SQVTM and CDR2 is ANQGSEA in the germline V gene. In DNA form, the CDR3 reads TGCAGCGTTGATTCGCAGGGGAGGGGGCTCACTGAAGCTTTCTTT. Amino acids: CSVDSQGRGLTEAFF.

The rearrangement uses TRBV3-1 and TRBJ1-4, with 7 bases lining up with TRBD1. V lost 3 bases to trimming and J lost 8 bases; unmatched junction nucleotides: 6. This CDR3 region has 14 residues. The germline CDR1 and CDR2 sequences are LGHDT and YNNKEL (reference sequence). Written as DNA, the CDR3 is TGTGCCAGCAGCCACACAGGGGAAGGAGAAAAACTGTTTTTT. As protein: CASSHTGEGEKLFF.

This clonotype was counted once. V is TRBV7-9 and J is TRBJ1-5; TRBD1 aligns across 7 bases. The CDR3 has 14 amino acids. Trimming at V came to 5 bases and at J to 6 bases, leaving 7 bases not matched to a gene. Germline lookup yields CDR1 SEHNR and CDR2 FQNEAQ (reference sequence). The CDR3 sequence: CASSRGDRAQPQHF. CDR3 sequence (DNA): TGTGCCAGCAGCCGCGGAGACAGGGCTCAGCCCCAGCATTTT.

In this sample, this clonotype turned up a few times. The V call is TRBV10-3, the J call TRBJ1-3, with unresolved D. Germline V gene lookup returns CDR1 ENHRY and CDR2 SYGVKD. V was shortened by 6 bases and J by 0 bases, with 15 bases between the two germline ends. This CDR3 contains 16 residues. The DNA of the CDR3 is TGTGCCATCAGCGCCCCGGACTTCTCCTCTGGAAACACCATATATTTT. Translating gives CAISAPDFSSGNTIYF.

In its sample, this clonotype was seen a few times. The chain combines TRBV6-1 with TRBJ2-2; TRBD1 is a possible D gene (7 bases). This CDR3 spans 14 amino acids. The germline V gene has CDR1 MNHNS and CDR2 SASEGT. Trimming pared 6 bases from V and 4 bases from J, leaving 12 bases between. DNA of the CDR3: TGTGCCAGCAGATGGAGGGGGCGCACCGGGGAGCTGTTTTTT. It yields the protein CASRWRGRTGELFF.

A note on this clonotype: Since a much larger clone is just one base distant, this may be a read error. This chain joins TRBV19 and TRBJ1-1; TRBD1 is a possible D gene (6 bases). Germline V gives CDR1 LNHDA, CDR2 SQIVND (reference sequence). V was cut by 10 bases and J by 0 bases, with 21 bases left in between. This CDR3 comprises 16 residues. CDR3 residues: CAIRWGGARMNTEAFF. DNA of the CDR3: TGTGCCATTAGATGGGGGGGGGCGCGCATGAACACTGAAGCTTTCTTT. The variable domain in full, completed from reference TRBV19 and TRBJ1-1, reads DGGITQSPKYLFRKEGQNVTLSCEQNLNHDAMYWYRQDPGQGLRLIYYSQIVNDFQKGDIAEGYSVSREKKESFPLTVTSAQKNPTAFYLCAIRWGGARMNTEAFFGQGTRLTVV.